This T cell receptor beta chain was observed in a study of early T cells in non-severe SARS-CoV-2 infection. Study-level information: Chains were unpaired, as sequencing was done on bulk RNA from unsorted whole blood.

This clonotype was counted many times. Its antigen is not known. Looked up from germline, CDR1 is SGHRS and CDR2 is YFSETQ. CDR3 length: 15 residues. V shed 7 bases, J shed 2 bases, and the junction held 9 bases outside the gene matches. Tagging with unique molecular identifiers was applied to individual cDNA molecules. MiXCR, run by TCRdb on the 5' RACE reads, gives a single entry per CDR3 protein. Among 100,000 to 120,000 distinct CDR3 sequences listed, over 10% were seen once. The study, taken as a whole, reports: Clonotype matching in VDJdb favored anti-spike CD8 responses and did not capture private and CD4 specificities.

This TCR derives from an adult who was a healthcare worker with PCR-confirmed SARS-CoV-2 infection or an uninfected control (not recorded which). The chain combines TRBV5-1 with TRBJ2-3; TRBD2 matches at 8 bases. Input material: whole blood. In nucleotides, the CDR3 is TGCGCCAGCTCCAACCCAGCGGGGGACACAGATACGCAGTATTTT. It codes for CASSNPAGDTDTQYF. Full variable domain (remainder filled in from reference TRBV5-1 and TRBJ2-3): KAGVTQTPRYLIKTRGQQVTLSCSPISGHRSVSWYQQTPGQGLQFLFEYFSETQRNKGNFPGRFSGRQFSNSRSEMNVSTLELGDSALYLCASSNPAGDTDTQYFGPGTRLTVL.